The clone carrying this TCR beta chain was observed at least ten times. The antigen is undetermined. The data were obtained in a study of tumor and adjacent non-tumor tissue in lung cancer. Whole-study findings and limits: Tumor repertoires had a smaller top 100 clone share than normal lung.

The CDR3 has 12 amino acids. The germline V gene encodes CDR1 DFQATT and CDR2 SNEGSKA (reference sequence). Trimming shortened V by 5 bases and J by 1 base, and 8 bases separated the two germline ends. TCRbeta libraries were built with three rounds of nested PCR, modified from ARM-PCR. A single record per CDR3 protein comes from TCRdb applying MiXCR to the multiplex PCR reads. The sample consists of 90,000 to 100,000 distinct CDR3 sequences, 80% of them appearing once. RNA was extracted from bulk tissue without any cell sorting. More than 3 cm separated this lung sample from the edge of the tumor. The source is a man aged 60-69 years with small cell lung cancer. Sequenced: distant non-tumor lung tissue. V is TRBV20-1 and J is TRBJ2-5, with D unresolved. The CDR3 DNA follows: TGCAGTGCTGAGACTCTCCAAGAGACCCAGTACTTC. This sequence encodes CSAETLQETQYF.